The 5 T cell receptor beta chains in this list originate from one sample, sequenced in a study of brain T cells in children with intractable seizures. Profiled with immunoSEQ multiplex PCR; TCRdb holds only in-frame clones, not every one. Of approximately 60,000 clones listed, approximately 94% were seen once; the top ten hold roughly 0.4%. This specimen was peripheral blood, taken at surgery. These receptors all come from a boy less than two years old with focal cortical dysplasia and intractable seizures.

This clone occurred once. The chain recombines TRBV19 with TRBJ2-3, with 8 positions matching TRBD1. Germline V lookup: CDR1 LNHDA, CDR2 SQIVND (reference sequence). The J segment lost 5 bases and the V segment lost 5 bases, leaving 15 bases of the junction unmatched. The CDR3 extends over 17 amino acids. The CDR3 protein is CASSPRPGTGYKDTQYF. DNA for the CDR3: TGTGCCAGTAGTCCCCGCCCCGGGACAGGTTATAAAGATACGCAGTATTTT. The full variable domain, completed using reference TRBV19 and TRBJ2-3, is DGGITQSPKYLFRKEGQNVTLSCEQNLNHDAMYWYRQDPGQGLRLIYYSQIVNDFQKGDIAEGYSVSREKKESFPLTVTSAQKNPTAFYLCASSPRPGTGYKDTQYFGPGTRLTVL.

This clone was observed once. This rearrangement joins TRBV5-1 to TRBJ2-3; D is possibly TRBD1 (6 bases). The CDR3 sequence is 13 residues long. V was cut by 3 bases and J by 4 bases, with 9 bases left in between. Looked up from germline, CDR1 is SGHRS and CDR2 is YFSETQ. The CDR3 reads CASSSSGADTQYF. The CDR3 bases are TGCGCCAGCAGCTCATCAGGGGCAGATACGCAGTATTTT.

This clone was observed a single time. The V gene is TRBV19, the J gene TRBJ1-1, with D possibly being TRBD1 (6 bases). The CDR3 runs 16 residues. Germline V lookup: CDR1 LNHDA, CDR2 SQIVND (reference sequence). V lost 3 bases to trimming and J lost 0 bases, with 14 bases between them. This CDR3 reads CASSISPGQMNTEAFF. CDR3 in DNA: TGTGCCAGTAGTATTTCCCCTGGACAGATGAACACTGAAGCTTTCTTT.

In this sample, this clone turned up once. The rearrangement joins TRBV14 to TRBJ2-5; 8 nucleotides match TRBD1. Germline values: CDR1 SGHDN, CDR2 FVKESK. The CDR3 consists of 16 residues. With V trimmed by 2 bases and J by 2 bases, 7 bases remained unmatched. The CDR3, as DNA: TGTGCCAGCAGCCAACACCGGGACAGGAGACAAGAGACCCAGTACTTC. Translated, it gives CASSQHRDRRQETQYF.

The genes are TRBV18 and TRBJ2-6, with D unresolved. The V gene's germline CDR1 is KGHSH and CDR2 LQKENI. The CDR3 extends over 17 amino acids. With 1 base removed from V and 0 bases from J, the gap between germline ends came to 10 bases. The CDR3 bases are TGTGCCAGCTCACCACGCACTCAAAACTCTGGGGCCAACGTCCTGACTTTC. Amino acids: CASSPRTQNSGANVLTF.